Listed below are T cell receptor beta chains from one sample, sequenced in a study of blood T cells in healthy people across ages. MiXCR, run by TCRdb on the 5' RACE reads, gives a single entry per CDR3 protein. The table includes about 780,000 distinct CDR3 sequences, roughly 24% detected once. The same sample was also studied in work on T cells of mothers and their children.

Sequencing used blood. All receptors come from a boy aged 5-17 years in good health. Each CDR3 is given with its conserved first and last residue. A D gene is named only where the DNA matches it firmly. Some rows have no size entry. The others give once, few or many, or a class for an expanded clone.

D	V	J	size	CDR3	DNA
.	TRBV15	TRBJ1-1	few	CATGRVNTEAFF	TGTGCCACCGGTAGGGTGAACACTGAAGCTTTCTTT
.	TRBV5-6	TRBJ2-5	many	CASSLYETQYF	TGTGCCAGCAGCTTGTACGAGACCCAGTACTTC
TRBD2	TRBV2	TRBJ2-2	.	CASSDPRREYTGELFF	TGTGCCAGCAGTGATCCGAGGCGGGAGTACACCGGGGAGCTGTTTTTT
TRBD1	TRBV12-3/TRBV12-4	TRBJ1-2	.	CASSRDSRYGYTF	TGTGCCAGCAGCCGGGACAGTCGCTATGGCTACACCTTC
.	TRBV7-8	TRBJ2-5	few	CASSPTSLGTQYF	TGTGCCAGCAGCCCAACTAGTTTGGGGACCCAGTACTTC
.	TRBV28	TRBJ1-1	.	CAIFRTDNTEAFF	TGTGCCATCTTTAGGACGGATAACACTGAAGCTTTCTTT
TRBD1	TRBV12-3/TRBV12-4	TRBJ2-7	.	CASSVDRAPYEQYF	TGTGCCAGCAGTGTCGACAGGGCTCCCTACGAGCAGTACTTC
TRBD1	TRBV29-1	TRBJ1-2	few	CSVRDRDTYGYTF	TGCAGCGTCCGGGACAGAGACACCTATGGCTACACCTTC
.	TRBV28	TRBJ2-7	few	CASRTGLAYERYF	TGTGCCAGCAGAACCGGACTCGCCTACGAGCGGTACTTC
TRBD2	TRBV4-1	TRBJ2-5	few	CASSPFGRGDPRGFF	TGCGCCAGCAGCCCTTTCGGGCGGGGGGACCCCCGCGGGTTCTTC
TRBD1	TRBV5-1	TRBJ1-1	.	CASSSGQYTEAFF	TGCGCCAGCAGCTCGGGACAGTACACTGAAGCTTTCTTT
TRBD1	TRBV29-1	TRBJ2-5	.	CSVRQGKETQYF	TGCAGCGTGAGACAGGGGAAAGAGACCCAGTACTTC
.	TRBV6-1	TRBJ2-3	few	CASSEPAGVTQYF	TGTGCCAGCAGTGAACCGGCCGGGGTTACGCAGTATTTT
TRBD1	TRBV6-6	TRBJ1-4	few	CASNLQGFGEKLFF	TGTGCCAGCAACCTACAGGGGTTCGGTGAAAAACTGTTTTTT
TRBD1	TRBV28	TRBJ2-7	once	CASSDSGTGSYEQYF	TGTGCCAGCAGTGACTCCGGGACAGGGTCCTACGAGCAGTACTTC
.	TRBV7-6	TRBJ2-7	few	CASSLGQGFPYEQYF	TGTGCCAGCAGCTTAGGCCAGGGATTCCCCTACGAGCAGTACTTC
.	TRBV7-6	TRBJ2-5	.	CASTPFLGTQETQYF	TGTGCCAGCACCCCCTTTTTGGGAACCCAAGAGACCCAGTACTTC
.	TRBV6-5	TRBJ2-2	.	CASSLPSNPEGELFF	TGTGCCAGCAGTTTACCCAGTAACCCGGAAGGGGAGCTGTTTTTT
.	TRBV30	TRBJ2-3	few	CAWSPGPTDTQYF	TGTGCCTGGAGTCCGGGACCCACAGATACGCAGTATTTT
.	TRBV3-1	TRBJ2-1	.	CASSQRTGVGNEQFF	TGTGCCAGCAGCCAGAGGACGGGGGTAGGTAATGAGCAGTTCTTC
.	TRBV2	TRBJ2-5	few	CASTQSRGETQYF	TGTGCCAGCACTCAGTCAAGGGGAGAGACCCAGTACTTC
TRBD2	TRBV4-2	TRBJ2-1	.	CASSKGLAGGHNEQFF	TGTGCCAGCAGCAAAGGACTAGCGGGGGGACACAATGAGCAGTTCTTC
.	TRBV12-3/TRBV12-4	TRBJ2-4	few	CASSLRGTTKNIQYF	TGTGCCAGCAGTTTAAGAGGTACAACCAAAAACATTCAGTACTTC
TRBD1	TRBV6-2/TRBV6-3	TRBJ2-5	few	CASRAGTVQETQYF	TGTGCCAGCAGGGCCGGGACAGTACAAGAGACCCAGTACTTC
TRBD2	TRBV5-1	TRBJ2-5	.	CASSLALAGQQETQYF	TGCGCCAGCAGCTTGGCCCTAGCGGGACAGCAAGAGACCCAGTACTTC
TRBD1	TRBV5-1	TRBJ2-4	once	CASSSLPGGTKNIQYF	TGCGCCAGCAGCTCCCTTCCAGGGGGCACCAAAAACATTCAGTACTTC
.	TRBV3-1	TRBJ2-1	.	CASSQDTVGANEQFF	TGTGCCAGCAGCCAAGATACCGTCGGGGCAAATGAGCAGTTCTTC
.	TRBV4-1	TRBJ2-7	few	CVSSQIRDTSYEQYF	TGCGTCAGCAGCCAAATCCGGGACACCTCCTACGAGCAGTACTTC
.	TRBV12-5	TRBJ2-7	.	CASGLPLEGQGEQYF	TGTGCTAGTGGTTTGCCGCTGGAAGGGCAAGGCGAGCAGTACTTC
TRBD2	TRBV10-2	TRBJ2-5	.	CASSELLAGAGETQYF	TGCGCCAGCAGTGAACTATTAGCGGGGGCGGGGGAGACCCAGTACTTC
.	TRBV6-5	TRBJ2-2	.	CASSYSSPANAGELFF	TGTGCCAGCAGCTACAGTTCGCCTGCAAACGCCGGGGAGCTGTTTTTT
TRBD1	TRBV4-1	TRBJ1-5	many	CASSPTGGSDQPQHF	TGCGCCAGCAGCCCGACAGGGGGAAGCGATCAGCCCCAGCATTTT
.	TRBV7-9	TRBJ2-5	few	CASSLGQSTQETQYF	TGTGCCAGCAGCTTAGGACAGTCCACCCAAGAGACCCAGTACTTC
.	TRBV6-1	TRBJ1-2	.	CASNSIRQRSNYGYTF	TGTGCCAGCAATAGCATAAGACAGAGATCTAACTATGGCTACACCTTC
.	TRBV3-1	TRBJ2-5	many	CASSHREETQYF	TGTGCCAGCAGCCACAGGGAAGAGACCCAGTACTTC
.	TRBV4-1	TRBJ1-4	few	CASSSRGVTNEKLFF	TGCGCCAGCAGCTCGAGGGGGGTGACGAATGAAAAACTGTTTTTT
.	TRBV12-5	TRBJ2-4	.	CASVGIAKNIQYF	TGTGCTAGTGTTGGAATAGCCAAAAACATTCAGTACTTC
.	TRBV12-3/TRBV12-4	TRBJ1-2	.	CASSSPWTSNYGYTF	TGTGCCAGCAGTTCACCGTGGACATCGAACTATGGCTACACCTTC
TRBD1	TRBV3-1	TRBJ2-5	.	CASSQHKTGKETQYF	TGTGCCAGCAGCCAACATAAGACAGGGAAGGAGACCCAGTACTTC
TRBD1	TRBV6-6	TRBJ1-2	few	CASSLPNRGRDLVYTF	TGTGCCAGCAGTTTACCAAACAGGGGGCGGGATTTGGTTTACACCTTC
.	TRBV12-3/TRBV12-4	TRBJ1-4	.	CASSPGTTTSAEKLFF	TGTGCCAGCAGCCCCGGGACAACTACCTCCGCGGAAAAACTGTTTTTT
TRBD1	TRBV6-1	TRBJ1-2	few	CASSEYGQGKGYTF	TGTGCCAGCAGTGAATACGGACAGGGAAAAGGCTACACCTTC
.	TRBV5-1	TRBJ2-1	few	CASSLSQGISYNEQFF	TGCGCCAGCAGCTTGAGCCAGGGGATCTCCTACAATGAGCAGTTCTTC
TRBD2	TRBV28	TRBJ2-1	few	CASSPGVGSGGTYNEQFF	TGTGCCAGCAGTCCAGGGGTGGGTAGCGGGGGAACCTACAATGAGCAGTTCTTC
.	TRBV5-1	TRBJ2-5	few	CASSLATDSSTETQYF	TGCGCCAGCAGCTTGGCCACGGACAGTTCGACAGAGACCCAGTACTTC
TRBD2	TRBV3-1	TRBJ2-5	few	CASSQAGGRRETQYF	TGTGCCAGCAGCCAAGCGGGGGGGCGACGGGAGACCCAGTACTTC
.	TRBV12-3/TRBV12-4	TRBJ1-2	many	CASSLVDSRDGYTF	TGTGCCAGCAGTTTGGTGGACAGCAGGGATGGCTACACCTTC
TRBD2	TRBV12-3/TRBV12-4	TRBJ2-3	.	CASRQSSGGAHTQYF	TGTGCCAGCAGACAAAGTAGCGGGGGGGCACATACGCAGTATTTT
.	TRBV6-5	TRBJ1-3	.	CASSYGQIGNTIYF	TGTGCCAGCAGTTACGGGCAGATTGGAAACACCATATATTTT
TRBD1	TRBV5-6	TRBJ2-7	.	CASSLRGPAGEQYF	TGTGCCAGCAGCCTCAGGGGGCCTGCTGGGGAGCAGTACTTC
TRBD1	TRBV15	TRBJ1-6	.	CATSRDQGASYNSPLHF	TGTGCCACCAGCAGAGACCAGGGGGCTTCCTATAATTCACCCCTCCACTTT
.	TRBV2	TRBJ2-2	.	CASSDRGTNTGELFF	TGTGCCAGCAGTGACCGGGGAACGAACACCGGGGAGCTGTTTTTT
.	TRBV20-1	TRBJ1-2	.	CSVGAERNYGYTF	TGCAGTGTCGGGGCAGAGAGAAACTATGGCTACACCTTC
.	TRBV28	TRBJ2-7	few	CASSLTVPTYEQYF	TGTGCCAGCAGTTTGACAGTTCCTACCTACGAGCAGTACTTC
TRBD2	TRBV5-1	TRBJ2-5	many	CASSSTSGDETQYF	TGCGCCAGCAGCTCGACTAGCGGGGATGAGACCCAGTACTTC
TRBD1	TRBV27	TRBJ2-2	.	CASSYGTGRGELFF	TGTGCCAGCAGCTATGGGACAGGGAGGGGGGAGCTGTTTTTT
.	TRBV9	TRBJ1-4	.	CASSVTPDAEKLFF	TGTGCCAGCAGCGTAACCCCGGACGCAGAAAAACTGTTTTTT
TRBD1	TRBV28	TRBJ2-1	.	CASSLPPGQYNEQFF	TGTGCCAGCAGTTTACCTCCGGGACAGTACAATGAGCAGTTCTTC
.	TRBV7-3	TRBJ2-3	.	CASSLSGGGLTDTQYF	TGTGCCAGCAGCTTATCCGGCGGAGGACTCACAGATACGCAGTATTTT
TRBD1	TRBV6-5	TRBJ1-2	.	CASTRGTEFSYGYTF	TGTGCCAGCACCCGGGGGACAGAATTCTCCTATGGCTACACCTTC